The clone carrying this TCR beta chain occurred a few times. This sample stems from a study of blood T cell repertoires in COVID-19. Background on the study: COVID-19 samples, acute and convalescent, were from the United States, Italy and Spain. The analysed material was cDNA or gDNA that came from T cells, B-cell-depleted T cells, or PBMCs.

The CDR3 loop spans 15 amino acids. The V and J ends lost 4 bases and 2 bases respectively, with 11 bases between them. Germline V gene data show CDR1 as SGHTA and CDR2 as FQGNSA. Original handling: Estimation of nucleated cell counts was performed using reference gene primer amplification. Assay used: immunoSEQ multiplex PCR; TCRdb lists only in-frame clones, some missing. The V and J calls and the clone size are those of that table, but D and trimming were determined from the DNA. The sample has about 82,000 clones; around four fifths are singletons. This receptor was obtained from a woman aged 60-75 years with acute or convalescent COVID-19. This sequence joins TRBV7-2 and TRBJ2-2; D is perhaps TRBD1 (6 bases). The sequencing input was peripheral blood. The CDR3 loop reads CASSSGASNTGELFF. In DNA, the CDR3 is TGTGCCAGCAGCTCAGGGGCCAGCAACACCGGGGAGCTGTTTTTT. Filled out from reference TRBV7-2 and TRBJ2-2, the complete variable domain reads GAGVSQSPSNKVTEKGKDVELRCDPISGHTALYWYRQSLGQGLEFLIYFQGNSAPDKSGLPSDRFSAERTGGSVSTLTIQRTQQEDSAVYLCASSSGASNTGELFFGEGSRLTVL.